Sequencing of this T cell receptor beta chain was carried out in a study of vaccination and CD4 T cells after COVID-19 (dated by TCRdb to between 2020 and 2023). Some background on the complete study: Convalescent patients had a positive SARS-CoV-2 result on nasal swab PCR, and of these patients, several had mild disease and one had severe disease. Six males and four females were included in the convalescent cohort, with two Hispanic individuals, seven Caucasians, two Asians and one multiracial person represented. Each participant got two doses of either the Pfizer-BioNTech BNT162b2 vaccine (n=8) or the Moderna mRNA-1273 vaccine (n=2). Post-COVID blood samples from convalescent patients were collected a median of 101 days after diagnosis, with a range of roughly 35 to 180 days. Post-vaccine blood samples were collected a median of approximately eleven weeks after the second vaccine dose, ranging from roughly 12 to 250 days. For stimulating the cultures, overlapping spike peptide pools were used, derived from SARS-CoV-2 as well as from the common cold coronaviruses HCoV-NL63, HCoV-OC43 and HCoV-229E. Control cultures used a CEFX viral epitope pool as positive control, an HIV-1 Nef peptide pool as negative control, or no peptide. The spike-specific CD4+ TCR repertoire was compared before and after mRNA vaccination in fewer than eleven COVID-19 convalescent patients and a few infection-naive healthy vaccine recipients.

This specimen's treatment or condition label, per the study, means: approximately 11-day PBMC culture with coronavirus spike peptide pools or control peptides (ViraFEST assay). To expand antigen-specific T cells with peptide pools and then pick out the expanded clonotypes through TCR sequencing, the study relied on the ViraFEST assay. The convalescent patients' positive SARS-CoV-2 PCR tests fell between March and December 2020, which was before the Alpha, Beta and Delta variants emerged in the United States. PBMCs were cultured at roughly 2 million per well in IMDM supplemented with roughly 5% human AB serum and around 9.5 IU/ml IL-2, with roughly 9.5 ug/ml peptide pools added. Half of the culture medium was replaced with fresh IL-2-containing medium on days 3 and 7. Once the cells had been in culture for around nine days, the EasySep CD4+ T cell isolation kit was used to isolate CD4+ T cells by negative selection. Ficoll-Paque Plus gradient centrifugation was used to isolate PBMCs from whole blood, and the isolated PBMCs were then either used fresh or cryopreserved at -140C. Culture conditions were generally each tested in triplicate wells.

Libraries were prepared through PCR. DNA from cultured CD4+ T cells was subjected to TCR sequencing with the Oncomine TCR Beta short-read assay at the Johns Hopkins FTIC core. Genomic DNA was extracted from the cultured CD4+ T cells with the QIAamp micro DNA kit. Oncomine TCR Beta libraries made from cultured CD4+ T cells were pooled using unique dual indexes and sequenced on an Illumina iSeq 100. Turning to the authors' computational methods: Non-productive sequences were removed, and CDR3s not starting with C, not ending with F or W, or shorter than 7 amino acids were discarded. The MANAFEST web application identified antigen-specific clonotypes by comparing peptide-stimulated wells against reference wells and other culture wells. An FDR below 0.05, an odds ratio above 5, and a productive frequency above 0.1% in at least two of three replicate wells were required for clones to be considered positive. A clonotype counted as cross-reactive if it showed significant expansion both in the SARS-CoV-2 spike wells and in at least one common cold coronavirus spike condition. Similarity between CDR3 sequences was evaluated in R version 3.6.1 using Levenshtein distances (stringdist) and unrooted phylogenetic trees (ape). TCRdb ran its own pipeline on the public reads, namely fastp trimming at Q25 and MiXCR clone calling, and kept in-frame beta chains. Identical CDR3 protein sequences are pooled into one entry, listed with their most common genes and DNA. The V and J calls were not made by the authors but by TCRdb's processing. The sample table lists approximately 15,000 distinct CDR3 sequences, around 50% of them with a count of one. Jointly, the top ten make up around 10% of the sample.

General findings and caveats noted by the study authors: The median count of SARS-CoV-2-reactive clonotypes went up from 20 to 25 after infection to 38 after vaccination, although the change was not significant. Nearly all vaccine-specific clones in convalescent patients (304 of 307) were mono-reactive for SARS-CoV-2 spike rather than cross-reactive with common cold coronaviruses. The study included relatively few convalescent patients and did not analyze early timepoints after natural infection. In convalescent patients, a median around 85% of post-vaccine SARS-CoV-2-reactive clones were detected only after vaccination, and vaccine-specific priming was suggested by this finding.

There are 16 amino acids in the CDR3, from cysteine to phenylalanine inclusive. Left in the record is the CDR3 DNA by itself, 48 bases read in frame from the first base. This clonotype was observed a few times. This clone's antigen is unknown. No per-base quality is available; no much larger clone lies one base away. Sequenced: CD4+ T cells from blood, cultured in vitro. The receptor was derived from a human donor who had recovered from COVID-19. This chain joins TRBV21-1 to TRBJ2-7; the D segment call TRBD2 is taken from the table without a DNA check. TRBV21-1 is a pseudogene. At the DNA level, the sequence is TGTGCCAGCAGCGAGGGACTAGCGGGAGGTCACTACGAGCAGTACTTC. Its protein is CASSEGLAGGHYEQYF.